This T cell receptor beta chain was sequenced in a study of blood T cell repertoires in COVID-19. Study-level information: Material from acute and convalescent COVID-19 was sourced from the United States, Italy and Spain. PBMCs, B-cell-depleted T cells, or T cells provided the cDNA or gDNA that made up the material.

Study processing details: Amplification from reference gene primers served as the basis for estimated nucleated cell counts. The table came from immunoSEQ multiplex PCR; TCRdb's copy has only in-frame clones and leaves some out. Clonal size and the V and J genes are those of that table, whereas D and trimming came from the DNA. The table shows around 120,000 clones, with 85% occurring only once. Trimming cost V 1 base and J 3 bases, with 9 bases left between them. Germline CDR1 is MGHRA and CDR2 is YSYEKL. CDR3 length: 14 residues. The TCR sequence derives from a man older than 75 with acute or convalescent COVID-19. The chain carries TRBV4-1 and TRBJ2-5; a weak D match, TRBD1 (6 bases). Input material: peripheral blood. The CDR3 here is CASSQVQGEETQYF. The CDR3 DNA sequence: TGCGCCAGCAGCCAAGTACAGGGTGAAGAGACCCAGTACTTC.